The 18 T cell receptor beta chains reported below all come from one sample, sequenced in a study of Graves' ophthalmopathy and Graves' hyperthyroidism. As the template, RNA transcripts were used to amplify TCR beta CDR3 regions. The authors performed first-round RT-PCR with HTBI primers and then a second-round multiplex PCR. TCRdb ran MiXCR on the multiplex PCR reads and lists one entry per CDR3 protein. The repertoire holds just over 400,000 distinct CDR3 sequences, with around 20% as singletons. The specimen sequenced was peripheral blood. All receptors come from a woman between 18 and 29 years old with stable Graves' hyperthyroidism.

This clonotype was recorded at least ten times. The chain employs TRBV11-3 and TRBJ2-7; 8 bases fit TRBD2. The CDR3 extends over 16 amino acids. Germline-derived CDR1 and CDR2 are SGHNT and YENEEA. J lost 1 base, V lost 2 bases, and 7 bases had no gene match. The CDR3 region is CASSLPFGGRSYEQYF. CDR3 in DNA: TGTGCCAGCAGCTTACCCTTTGGCGGGAGGTCCTACGAGCAGTACTTC.

This clonotype was seen ten or more times. CDR3: CASSKIDNYGYTF. CDR3 bases: TGTGCCAGCAGCAAAATTGATAACTATGGCTACACCTTC. The rearrangement links TRBV6-1 to TRBJ1-2; D remains unclear. The germline V gene has CDR1 MNHNS and CDR2 SASEGT. The CDR3 covers 13 residues. V lost 6 bases and J lost 1, with 9 bases in between.

The genes are TRBV15 and TRBJ2-7, with D hard to call. V lost 4 bases to trimming and J lost 3 bases, with 10 bases between them. The CDR3 extends over 13 amino acids. Germline V CDR1 and CDR2: LNHNV, YYDKDF (reference sequence). This CDR3 is CATSMEWRYEQYF. DNA for the CDR3: TGTGCCACCAGCATGGAGTGGCGCTACGAGCAGTACTTC.

This clonotype has a single count. The genes are TRBV6-1 and TRBJ1-1, with D perhaps TRBD1 (5 bases). The CDR3 sequence is 15 residues long. In germline, CDR1 is MNHNS, CDR2 SASEGT. V was cut by 1 base and J by 1 base, with 10 bases left in between. The CDR3, as DNA: TGTGCCAGCAGTGAAGGGAACCAGGGGAACACTGAAGCTTTCTTT. This translates into CASSEGNQGNTEAFF.

This clonotype was detected ten times or more. This rearrangement joins TRBV6-1 to TRBJ1-2, with TRBD1 as a possible D gene (5 bases). Trimming removed 9 bases from V and 4 bases from J, with 9 bases in between. The germline CDR1 and CDR2 sequences are MNHNS and SASEGT. The CDR3 contains 11 residues. The CDR3 protein is CARGQTYGYTF. As DNA, the CDR3 is TGTGCCAGAGGACAAACCTATGGCTACACCTTC.

Notes on this clonotype: It may be a read error: a sequence one base away is much more abundant. The rearrangement joins TRBV6-1 to TRBJ1-6, with D possibly being TRBD1 (5 bases). The V end lost 2 bases, the J end lost 9 bases, and 17 bases lay between the germline ends. Germline CDR1 and CDR2: MNHNS and SASEGT. The CDR3 is made up of 16 amino acids. CDR3 amino acids: CASSEPTAVISSPLHF. The CDR3, as DNA: TGTGCCAGCAGTGAACCGACAGCGGTCATTTCTTCACCCCTCCACTTT.

This clonotype was observed many times. V usage is TRBV11-2 and J usage is TRBJ2-7, with no clear D. V lost 2 bases, J lost 4 bases, and 18 bases lay in between. Germline CDR1 and CDR2: SGHAT and FQNNGV. CDR3 length: 16 amino acids. The DNA for the CDR3 is TGTGCCAGCAGCTTATATGCTAGTACTCTGGGTTACGAGCAGTACTTC. This sequence encodes CASSLYASTLGYEQYF.

A word on this clonotype: Given a much more abundant clone one base away, this may be a read error. This CDR3 fails to terminate in the conserved phenylalanine or tryptophan, so it likely reflects a read error. V and J are TRBV20-1 and TRBJ2-4; D may be TRBD2 (6 bases). V lost 1 base to trimming and J lost 0 bases, with 10 bases between them. CDR3 length: 15 amino acids. The germline gives CDR1 DFQATT, CDR2 SNEGSKA (reference sequence). DNA for the CDR3: TGCAGTGCTAGAGTACCGGGACTAGCCAAAAACATTCAGTACGTC. Translation: CSARVPGLAKNIQYV.

This clonotype was detected many times. This sequence joins TRBV10-3 and TRBJ1-5; 8 bases are a match to TRBD1. J lost 3 bases, V lost 3 bases, and 10 bases had no gene match. The CDR3 has 17 residues. The germline V gene encodes CDR1 ENHRY and CDR2 SYGVKD. CDR3 bases: TGTGCCATCAGTGACTCCCAGCGGACAGGGTACAATCAGCCCCAGCATTTT. As protein: CAISDSQRTGYNQPQHF.

The chain combines TRBV30 with TRBJ1-5; D remains unclear. The CDR3 spans 14 residues. Trimming pared 3 bases from V and 0 bases from J, leaving 9 bases between. The V gene's germline CDR1 is GTSNPN and CDR2 SVGIG (reference sequence). CDR3 region: CAWSQIYSNQPQHF. CDR3 coding DNA: TGTGCCTGGAGCCAAATATATAGCAATCAGCCCCAGCATTTT.

The chain joins TRBV20-1 to TRBJ1-5; possible D gene TRBD1, 5 bases. The CDR3 has 13 amino acids. Germline-derived CDR1 and CDR2 are DFQATT and SNEGSKA (reference sequence). Deletions cut 4 bases from V and 4 bases from J, with 11 bases between. This CDR3 is CSATKTVNQPQHF. CDR3 coding DNA: TGCAGTGCTACCAAGACAGTAAATCAGCCCCAGCATTTT.

The V and J genes are TRBV6-1 and TRBJ1-5; 7 bases match TRBD1. Trimming cost V 6 bases and J 7 bases; bases outside gene matches: 12. Per the germline V gene, CDR1 is MNHNS and CDR2 is SASEGT. The CDR3 has 15 amino acids. CDR3 sequence reads: CASRSLGRGNQPQHF. CDR3 DNA sequence: TGTGCCAGCAGGTCCCTTGGCAGGGGGAACCAGCCCCAGCATTTT.

This clonotype was recorded many times. The rearrangement joins TRBV7-9 to TRBJ1-1; D not certain. This CDR3 region has 13 residues. Germline values: CDR1 SEHNR, CDR2 FQNEAQ (reference sequence). The V end lost 3 bases, the J end lost 0 bases, and 5 bases lay between the germline ends. The CDR3 DNA follows: TGTGCCAGCAGCTTTTCGATGAACACTGAAGCTTTCTTT. It encodes CASSFSMNTEAFF.

Ten or more counts support this clonotype. The CDR3, as DNA: TGCAGTGCAGAAGGGGGCGGCTACGAGCAGTACTTC. Its translation is CSAEGGGYEQYF. This rearrangement joins TRBV20-1 to TRBJ2-7; 7 bases are a match to TRBD1. This CDR3 region has 12 residues. Trimming removed 6 bases from V and 3 bases from J; junction bases left unmatched: 5. Germline V gene data show CDR1 as DFQATT and CDR2 as SNEGSKA (reference sequence).

This clonotype was detected ten times or more. V gene TRBV29-1 combines with J gene TRBJ2-5, with 10 bases lining up with TRBD1. Germline assignment: CDR1 SQVTM and CDR2 ANQGSEA. Trimming removed 6 bases from V and 2 bases from J; junction bases left unmatched: 6. CDR3 length equals 14 residues. CDR3 DNA: TGCAGCGTCGTTCGGGACAGGGGACAAGAGACCCAGTACTTC. Translated, it gives CSVVRDRGQETQYF. The whole variable domain, remainder taken from reference TRBV29-1 and TRBJ2-5, is SAVISQKPSRDICQRGTSLTIQCQVDSQVTMMFWYRQQPGQSLTLIATANQGSEATYESGFVIDKFPISRPNLTFSTLTVSNMSPEDSSIYLCSVVRDRGQETQYFGPGTRLLVL.

This clonotype occurred many times. The CDR3 region is CASIFGQGNLAKNIQYF. The CDR3, as DNA: TGTGCCAGCATCTTCGGACAGGGGAATCTAGCCAAAAACATTCAGTACTTC. This sequence joins TRBV2 and TRBJ2-4; 9 nucleotides agree with TRBD1. CDR1 SNHLY and CDR2 FYNNEI come from the germline V gene. V trimming: 7 bases; J trimming: 0 bases; junction bases outside the gene matches: 10. The CDR3 is 17 residues long.

Many counts were recorded for this clonotype. The V call is TRBV27, the J call TRBJ2-7, with TRBD2 as a possible D gene (5 bases). Trimming removed 6 bases at V and 2 bases at J, with 11 bases between. Germline CDR1 reads MNHEY; CDR2 reads SMNVEV (reference sequence). The CDR3 is 13 residues long. CDR3 residues: CASSRPGTYEQYF. Written as DNA, the CDR3 is TGTGCCAGCAGCCGCCCGGGGACCTACGAGCAGTACTTC.

This clonotype has ten or more counts. This chain links TRBV29-1 with TRBJ2-7, with 14 bases identical to TRBD2. Germline CDR1 reads SQVTM; CDR2 reads ANQGSEA. V was pared by 4 bases and J by 6 bases, with 5 bases of the junction left unmatched. This CDR3 has 14 amino acids. CDR3 sequence: CSVGGLAGGGEQYF. The CDR3 DNA sequence: TGCAGCGTTGGAGGACTAGCGGGAGGCGGCGAGCAGTACTTC.